The clone carrying this TCR beta chain was recorded many times. Its target is unknown. This specimen belongs to a study of response to subunit inactivated influenza vaccine. Study-wide findings and caveats: After each seasonal influenza vaccination, few new T cells are recruited, the authors suggested.

In TCRdb, the RT-PCR reads were re-called with MiXCR into one record per CDR3 protein. The sample has over 400,000 distinct CDR3 sequences, approximately 12% seen once. The CDR3 totals 13 residues. V lost 7 bases, J lost 0 bases, and 4 bases stayed unmatched. CDR1 and CDR2 (germline): DFQATT, SNEGSKA (reference sequence). This sequence joins TRBV20-1 and TRBJ2-3, with TRBD2 identical over 7 bases. The input for sequencing was PBMCs from blood, taken about 40 days after vaccination. This clonotype was sampled from a man aged 45-65 years who received an inactivated influenza vaccine. As DNA, the CDR3 is TGCAGTGGACGGCGGGGGAGCACAGATACGCAGTATTTT. This translates into CSGRRGSTDTQYF.